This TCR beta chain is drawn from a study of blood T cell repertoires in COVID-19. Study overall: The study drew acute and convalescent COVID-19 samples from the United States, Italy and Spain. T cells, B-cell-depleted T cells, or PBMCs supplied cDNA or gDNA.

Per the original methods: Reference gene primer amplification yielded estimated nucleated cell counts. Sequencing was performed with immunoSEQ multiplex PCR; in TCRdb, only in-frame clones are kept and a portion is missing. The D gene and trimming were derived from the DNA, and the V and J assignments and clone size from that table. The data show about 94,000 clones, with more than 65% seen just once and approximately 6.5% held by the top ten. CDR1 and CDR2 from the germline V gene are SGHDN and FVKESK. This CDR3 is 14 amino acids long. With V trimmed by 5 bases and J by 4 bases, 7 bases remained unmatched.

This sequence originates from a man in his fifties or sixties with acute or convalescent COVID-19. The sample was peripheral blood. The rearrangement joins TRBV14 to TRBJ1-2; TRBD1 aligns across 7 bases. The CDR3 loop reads CASSARTGGYGYTF. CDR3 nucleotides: TGTGCCAGCAGCGCGCGGACAGGCGGCTATGGCTACACCTTC.